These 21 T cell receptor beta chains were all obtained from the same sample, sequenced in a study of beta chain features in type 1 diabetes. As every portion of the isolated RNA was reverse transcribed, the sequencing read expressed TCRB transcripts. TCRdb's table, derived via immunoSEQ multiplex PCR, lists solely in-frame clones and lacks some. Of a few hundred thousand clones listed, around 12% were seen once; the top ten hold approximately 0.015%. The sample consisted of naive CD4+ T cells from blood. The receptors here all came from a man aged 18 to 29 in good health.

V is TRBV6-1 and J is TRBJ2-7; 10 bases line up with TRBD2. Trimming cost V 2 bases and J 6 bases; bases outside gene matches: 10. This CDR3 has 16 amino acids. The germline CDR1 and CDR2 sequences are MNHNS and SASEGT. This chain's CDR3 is CASSELLAGASLEQYF. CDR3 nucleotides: TGTGCCAGCAGTGAACTTCTAGCGGGAGCCTCCCTCGAGCAGTACTTC.

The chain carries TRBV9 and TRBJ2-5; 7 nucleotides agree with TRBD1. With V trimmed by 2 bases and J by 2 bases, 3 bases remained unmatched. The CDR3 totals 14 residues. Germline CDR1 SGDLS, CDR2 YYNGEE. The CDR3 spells CASSVRGIQETQYF. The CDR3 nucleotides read TGTGCCAGCAGCGTCAGGGGGATACAAGAGACCCAGTACTTC.

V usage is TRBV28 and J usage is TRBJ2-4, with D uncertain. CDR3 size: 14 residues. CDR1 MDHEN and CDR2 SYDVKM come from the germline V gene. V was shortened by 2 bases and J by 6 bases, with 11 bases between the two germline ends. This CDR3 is CASSLRATGNIQYF. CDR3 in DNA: TGTGCCAGCAGTTTACGTGCTACCGGAAACATTCAGTACTTC.

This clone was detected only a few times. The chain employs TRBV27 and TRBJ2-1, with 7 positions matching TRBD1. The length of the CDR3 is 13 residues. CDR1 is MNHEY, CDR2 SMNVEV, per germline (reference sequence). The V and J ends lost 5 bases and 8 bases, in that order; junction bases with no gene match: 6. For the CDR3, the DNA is TGTGCCAGCAGTCGACAGGGTTCCGATGAGCAGTTCTTC. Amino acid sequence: CASSRQGSDEQFF.

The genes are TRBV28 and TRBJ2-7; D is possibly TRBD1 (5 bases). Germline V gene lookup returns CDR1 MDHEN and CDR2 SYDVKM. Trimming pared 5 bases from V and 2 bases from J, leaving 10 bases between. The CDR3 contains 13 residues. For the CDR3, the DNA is TGTGCCAGCAGTCCAGGGCCTCCCTACGAGCAGTACTTC. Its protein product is CASSPGPPYEQYF.

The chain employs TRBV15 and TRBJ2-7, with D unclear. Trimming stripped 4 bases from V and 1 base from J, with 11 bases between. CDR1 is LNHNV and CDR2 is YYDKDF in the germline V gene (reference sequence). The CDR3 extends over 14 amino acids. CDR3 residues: CATSTESFSYEQYF. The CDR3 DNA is TGTGCCACCAGCACTGAGTCCTTTTCCTACGAGCAGTACTTC.

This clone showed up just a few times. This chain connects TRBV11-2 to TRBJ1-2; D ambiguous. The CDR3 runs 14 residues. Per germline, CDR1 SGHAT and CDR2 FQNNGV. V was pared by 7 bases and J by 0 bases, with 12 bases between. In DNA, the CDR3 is TGTGCCAGCACCACTCCACGCGCTAACTATGGCTACACCTTC. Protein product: CASTTPRANYGYTF.

The chain's CDR3 is CAISDRGFSGETQYF. The CDR3 DNA reads as TGTGCCATCAGTGACAGGGGGTTTAGTGGAGAGACCCAGTACTTC. The J gene is TRBJ2-5, the V gene TRBV10-3, with 7 nucleotides matching TRBD1. This CDR3 has 15 amino acids. With 3 bases clipped from V and 4 bases from J, the junction kept 8 bases outside the gene matches. Germline-derived CDR1 and CDR2 are ENHRY and SYGVKD.

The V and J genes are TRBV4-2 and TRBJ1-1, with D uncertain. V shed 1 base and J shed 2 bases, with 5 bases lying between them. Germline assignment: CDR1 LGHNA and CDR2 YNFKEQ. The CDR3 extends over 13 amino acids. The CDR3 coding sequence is TGTGCCAGCAGCCAAGTCAGAAACACTGAAGCTTTCTTT. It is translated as CASSQVRNTEAFF.

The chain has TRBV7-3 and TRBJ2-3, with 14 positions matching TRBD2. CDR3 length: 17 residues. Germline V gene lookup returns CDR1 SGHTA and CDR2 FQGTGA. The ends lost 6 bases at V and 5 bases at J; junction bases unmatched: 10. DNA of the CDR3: TGTGCCAGCAGTCCTCGACTAGCGGGGGGGGCGAGAGATACGCAGTATTTT. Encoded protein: CASSPRLAGGARDTQYF.

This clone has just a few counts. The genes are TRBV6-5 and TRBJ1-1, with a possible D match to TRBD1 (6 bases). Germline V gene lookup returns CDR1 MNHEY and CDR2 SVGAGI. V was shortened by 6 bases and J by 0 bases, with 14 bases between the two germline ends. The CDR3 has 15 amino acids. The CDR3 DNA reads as TGTGCCAGCAGGACCCAGGGGCAGATGAACACTGAAGCTTTCTTT. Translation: CASRTQGQMNTEAFF.

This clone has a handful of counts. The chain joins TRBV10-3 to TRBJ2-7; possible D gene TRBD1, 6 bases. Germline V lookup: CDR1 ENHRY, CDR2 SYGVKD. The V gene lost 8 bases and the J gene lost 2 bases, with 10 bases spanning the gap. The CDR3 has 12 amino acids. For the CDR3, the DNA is TGTGCCATCGGACAGACCGCCTACGAGCAGTACTTC. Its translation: CAIGQTAYEQYF.

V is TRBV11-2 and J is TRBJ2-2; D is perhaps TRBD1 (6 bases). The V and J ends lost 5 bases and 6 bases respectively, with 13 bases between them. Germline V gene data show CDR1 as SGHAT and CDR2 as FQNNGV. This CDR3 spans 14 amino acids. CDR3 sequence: CASSQRSGAGELFF. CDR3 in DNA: TGTGCCAGCAGCCAACGATCAGGGGCCGGGGAGCTGTTTTTT.

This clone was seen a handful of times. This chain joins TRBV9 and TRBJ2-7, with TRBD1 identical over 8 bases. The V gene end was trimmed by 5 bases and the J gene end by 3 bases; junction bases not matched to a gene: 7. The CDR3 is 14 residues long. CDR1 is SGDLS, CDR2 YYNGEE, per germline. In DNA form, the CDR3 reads TGTGCCAGCAGTTCCGGACAGGGTTTCTACGAGCAGTACTTC. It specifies CASSSGQGFYEQYF. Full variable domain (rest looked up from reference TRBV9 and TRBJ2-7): DSGVTQTPKHLITATGQRVTLRCSPRSGDLSVYWYQQSLDQGLQFLIQYYNGEERAKGNILERFSAQQFPDLHSELNLSSLELGDSALYFCASSSGQGFYEQYFGPGTRLTVT.

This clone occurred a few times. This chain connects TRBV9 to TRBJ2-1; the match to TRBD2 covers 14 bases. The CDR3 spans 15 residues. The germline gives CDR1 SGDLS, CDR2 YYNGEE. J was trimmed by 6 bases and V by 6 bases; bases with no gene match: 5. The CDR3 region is CASTNGLAGGNEQFF. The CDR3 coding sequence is TGTGCCAGCACCAACGGACTAGCGGGGGGCAATGAGCAGTTCTTC. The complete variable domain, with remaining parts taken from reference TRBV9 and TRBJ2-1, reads DSGVTQTPKHLITATGQRVTLRCSPRSGDLSVYWYQQSLDQGLQFLIQYYNGEERAKGNILERFSAQQFPDLHSELNLSSLELGDSALYFCASTNGLAGGNEQFFGPGTRLTVL.

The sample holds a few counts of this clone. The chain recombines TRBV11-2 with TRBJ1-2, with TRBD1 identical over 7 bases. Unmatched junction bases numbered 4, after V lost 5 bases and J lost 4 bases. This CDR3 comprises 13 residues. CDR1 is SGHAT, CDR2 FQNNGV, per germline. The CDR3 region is CASSQGGFYGYTF. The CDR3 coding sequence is TGTGCCAGCAGCCAAGGGGGCTTCTATGGCTACACCTTC. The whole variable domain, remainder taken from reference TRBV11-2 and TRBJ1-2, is EAGVAQSPRYKIIEKRQSVAFWCNPISGHATLYWYQQILGQGPKLLIQFQNNGVVDDSQLPKDRFSAERLKGVDSTLKIQPAKLEDSAVYLCASSQGGFYGYTFGSGTRLTVV.

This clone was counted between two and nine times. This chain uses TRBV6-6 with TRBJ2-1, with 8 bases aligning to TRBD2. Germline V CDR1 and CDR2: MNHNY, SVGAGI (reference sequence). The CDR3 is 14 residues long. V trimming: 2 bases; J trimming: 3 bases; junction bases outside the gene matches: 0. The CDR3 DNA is TGTGCCAGCAGTTACACTAGCGGCTACAATGAGCAGTTCTTC. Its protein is CASSYTSGYNEQFF.

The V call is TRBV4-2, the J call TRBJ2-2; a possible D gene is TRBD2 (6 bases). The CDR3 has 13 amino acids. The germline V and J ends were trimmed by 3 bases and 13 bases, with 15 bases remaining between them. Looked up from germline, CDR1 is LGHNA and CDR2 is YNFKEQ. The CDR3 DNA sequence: TGTGCCAGCAGCCAGGCGGGGCTCCCGTGGCTGTTTTTT. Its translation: CASSQAGLPWLFF.

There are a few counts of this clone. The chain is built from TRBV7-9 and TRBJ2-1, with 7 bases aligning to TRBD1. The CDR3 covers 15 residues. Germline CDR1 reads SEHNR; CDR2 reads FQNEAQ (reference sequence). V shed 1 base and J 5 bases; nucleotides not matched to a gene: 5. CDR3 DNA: TGTGCCAGCAGCTTAGAGGGGGCGGTGCACAATGAGCAGTTCTTC. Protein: CASSLEGAVHNEQFF. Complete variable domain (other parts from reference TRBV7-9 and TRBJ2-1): DTGVSQNPRHKITKRGQNVTFRCDPISEHNRLYWYRQTLGQGPEFLTYFQNEAQLEKSRLLSDRFSAERPKGSFSTLEIQRTEQGDSAMYLCASSLEGAVHNEQFFGPGTRLTVL.

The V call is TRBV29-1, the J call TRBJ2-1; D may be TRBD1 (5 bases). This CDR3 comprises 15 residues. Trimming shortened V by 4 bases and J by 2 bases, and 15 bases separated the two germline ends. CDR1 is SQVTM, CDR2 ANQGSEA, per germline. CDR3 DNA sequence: TGCAGCGTTGGCCATCGGACACAGCCCTACAATGAGCAGTTCTTC. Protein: CSVGHRTQPYNEQFF.

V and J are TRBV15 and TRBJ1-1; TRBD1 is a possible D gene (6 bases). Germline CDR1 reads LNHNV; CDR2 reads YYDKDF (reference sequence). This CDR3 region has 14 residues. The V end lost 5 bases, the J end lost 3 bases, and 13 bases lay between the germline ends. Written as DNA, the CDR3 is TGTGCCACCAGCGTCGACAGGTTTGACACTGAAGCTTTCTTT. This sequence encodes CATSVDRFDTEAFF.